This T cell receptor (beta chain) was retrieved from a study of blood T cells in healthy people across ages. Study-level findings and limits: In older individuals, TCR beta diversity per million T cells was lower, falling roughly linearly with age. Long-lived and aged donors differed, with more naive CD4+ cells and higher diversity in the long-lived. In the absence of known donor CMV status, changes in expanded clonotypes were possibly confounded.

As concerns this clonotype: The antigen is unknown. At one end, the junction sequence differs from germline, possibly due to a read error.

A second about 7 to 12 cycle PCR used barcoded and J-beta primers. MiXCR, run by TCRdb on the 5' RACE reads, gives a single entry per CDR3 protein. The sample shows 730,000 or so distinct CDR3 sequences, about 40% of them seen only once. The receptor was derived from a woman in her sixties in good health. Sequenced input: blood.

CDR3 bases: TGTGCCAGCATCTTAACCGGAGTTCTAAATGAGCAGTTCTTC. Its protein product is CASILTGVLNEQFF. The chain uses TRBV7-9 and TRBJ2-1; no clear D gene. The CDR3 is made up of 14 amino acids. Germline CDR1 and CDR2: SEHNR and FQNEAQ (reference sequence).